The clone carrying this TCR beta chain was counted at least ten times. No antigen is known for it. This CDR3 comprises 15 residues. Germline CDR1 reads MRHNA; CDR2 reads SNTAGT. The V segment lost 4 bases and the J segment 7 bases; nucleotides outside the gene matches: 4. The TCR beta libraries were generated through quantitative 5'-RACE incorporating molecular barcodes. TCRdb fed the 5' RACE reads into MiXCR, producing one record per CDR3 protein. The sample lists approximately 200,000 distinct CDR3 sequences; about 13% were seen once. The data derive from a study of CD8 T cells in ankylosing spondylitis. Overall study results and limits: Some motif variants had been reported before (in reactive arthritis synovial fluid and blood). What appeared characteristic of ankylosing spondylitis blood was a TCR beta motif of fewer than ten highly homologous variants. Clones tied to disease were said to be significantly enriched in matched ankylosing spondylitis synovial fluid.

The TCR comes from a male donor with ankylosing spondylitis or in good health (not recorded which). The sample was blood, either unsorted or a sorted T cell fraction (not recorded which). The rearrangement links TRBV6-4 to TRBJ2-1, with 13 bases lining up with TRBD2. The CDR3, as DNA: TGTGCCAGCAGTGCCACTAGCGGGGGGGCGAATGAGCAGTTCTTC. It translates to CASSATSGGANEQFF.